The 30 T cell receptor beta chains presented below share a single source sample, sequenced in a study of blood T cell repertoires in COVID-19. Profiled with immunoSEQ multiplex PCR; TCRdb holds only in-frame clones, not every one. The sample includes approximately 170,000 clones, around nine tenths of them seen just once. Material for sequencing was peripheral blood. Receptor source: a woman at least 80 years old with COVID-19, enrolled during active disease.

The J gene is TRBJ2-3, the V gene TRBV4-2; 8 positions match TRBD2. Germline lookup yields CDR1 LGHNA and CDR2 YNFKEQ. The V and J ends lost 0 bases and 0 bases, in that order; junction bases with no gene match: 11. This CDR3 has 19 amino acids. CDR3 nucleotides: TGTGCCAGCAGCCAAGAAGGCCCCACTAGCGGCCTTAGCACAGATACGCAGTATTTT. Amino acids: CASSQEGPTSGLSTDTQYF.

This clone was seen only once. The V call is TRBV19, the J call TRBJ2-2; TRBD2 agrees at 8 bases. The CDR3 runs 17 residues. Germline CDR1 LNHDA, CDR2 SQIVND (reference sequence). The V gene end was trimmed by 6 bases and the J gene end by 1 base; junction bases not matched to a gene: 10. Here the CDR3 reads CASSDPLAGKNTGELFF. The CDR3, as DNA: TGTGCCAGTAGCGATCCCTTAGCGGGAAAGAACACCGGGGAGCTGTTTTTT. Full variable domain (missing parts from reference TRBV19 and TRBJ2-2): DGGITQSPKYLFRKEGQNVTLSCEQNLNHDAMYWYRQDPGQGLRLIYYSQIVNDFQKGDIAEGYSVSREKKESFPLTVTSAQKNPTAFYLCASSDPLAGKNTGELFFGEGSRLTVL.

This sequence joins TRBV6-2 or TRBV6-3 and TRBJ1-2, with TRBD1 matching 7 bases. Germline loops: CDR1 MNHEY, CDR2 SVGEGT. V lost 4 bases, J lost 8 bases, and 13 bases stayed unmatched. This CDR3 has 15 residues. Here the CDR3 DNA reads TGTGCCAGCAGTTTCGACCAGACAGGGAACGGAGGCTACACCTTC. It codes for CASSFDQTGNGGYTF.

This clone has only a few counts. This chain joins TRBV11-3 and TRBJ2-1; D gene unclear. The V gene lost 2 bases and the J gene lost 6 bases, with 11 bases spanning the gap. This CDR3 has 14 amino acids. Per germline, CDR1 SGHNT and CDR2 YENEEA. The CDR3 region is CASSLSPQANEQFF. For the CDR3, the DNA is TGTGCCAGCAGCTTAAGTCCCCAGGCCAATGAGCAGTTCTTC. The whole variable domain, filled in from reference TRBV11-3 and TRBJ2-1, reads EAGVVQSPRYKIIEKKQPVAFWCNPISGHNTLYWYLQNLGQGPELLIRYENEEAVDDSQLPKDRFSAERLKGVDSTLKIQPAELGDSAVYLCASSLSPQANEQFFGPGTRLTVL.

The chain employs TRBV7-2 and TRBJ1-6; tentative D call: TRBD1 (6 bases). The CDR3 extends over 15 amino acids. Germline CDR1 SGHTA, CDR2 FQGNSA. V was pared by 6 bases and J by 4 bases, with 13 bases between. The CDR3 DNA sequence: TGTGCCAGCAGACTGGGGGCATCTTATAATTCACCCCTCCACTTT. Amino acids: CASRLGASYNSPLHF.

This chain joins TRBV9 and TRBJ2-3, with 10 nucleotides matching TRBD1. Germline trimming cut 3 bases from V and 3 bases from J; bases unmatched to any gene: 7. Germline V gene sequence: CDR1 SGDLS, CDR2 YYNGEE. CDR3 length equals 16 residues. CDR3 nucleotide sequence: TGTGCCAGCAGCGCAATGACAGGGGGCGCAACAGATACGCAGTATTTT. It encodes CASSAMTGGATDTQYF.

V gene TRBV18 combines with J gene TRBJ1-2, with D tentatively TRBD1 (5 bases). V was cut by 2 bases and J by 5 bases, with 12 bases left in between. The CDR3 contains 14 residues. Germline CDR1 is KGHSH and CDR2 is LQKENI. The CDR3 loop is CASSPGQGSYGYTF. The CDR3 DNA is TGTGCCAGCTCACCAGGGCAGGGCTCGTATGGCTACACCTTC.

This clone has more than one count but fewer than ten. The chain has TRBV9 and TRBJ2-3; TRBD2 agrees at 11 bases. Germline V gene data show CDR1 as SGDLS and CDR2 as YYNGEE. V lost 6 bases and J lost 0; bases outside the gene matches: 6. The length of the CDR3 is 16 residues. The CDR3 sequence is CASNGTSGSSTDTQYF. As DNA, the CDR3 is TGTGCCAGCAACGGGACTAGCGGAAGTAGCACAGATACGCAGTATTTT. The complete variable domain, with remaining parts taken from reference TRBV9 and TRBJ2-3, reads DSGVTQTPKHLITATGQRVTLRCSPRSGDLSVYWYQQSLDQGLQFLIQYYNGEERAKGNILERFSAQQFPDLHSELNLSSLELGDSALYFCASNGTSGSSTDTQYFGPGTRLTVL.

This chain links TRBV4-3 with TRBJ2-3; 9 bases map to TRBD2. In germline, CDR1 is LGHNA, CDR2 YSLEER. J gave up 5 bases and V 0 bases, and 9 bases lay outside the gene matches. This CDR3 spans 17 amino acids. CDR3 region: CASSQDFGGRVGDTQYF. The CDR3 DNA reads as TGCGCCAGCAGCCAAGATTTCGGCGGGAGGGTTGGAGATACGCAGTATTTT.

This chain uses TRBV2 with TRBJ2-7; possibly TRBD1 for D (6 bases). The CDR3 totals 14 residues. Germline V gene lookup returns CDR1 SNHLY and CDR2 FYNNEI. The V end was cut by 4 bases, the J end by 0 bases, with 10 bases between. CDR3 region: CASSGGTHSYEQYF. The CDR3, as DNA: TGTGCCAGCAGTGGAGGGACACACTCCTACGAGCAGTACTTC.

The chain combines TRBV6-2 or TRBV6-3 with TRBJ2-3; D possibly corresponds to TRBD2 (6 bases). The CDR3 runs 16 residues. V lost 0 bases and J lost 5, with 15 bases in between. Germline V gives CDR1 MNHEY, CDR2 SVGEGT. Here the CDR3 reads CASSYSRREERDTQYF. DNA of the CDR3: TGTGCCAGCAGTTACTCGAGGAGGGAGGAGAGAGATACGCAGTATTTT.

The chain has TRBV25-1 and TRBJ2-2, with D tentatively TRBD1 (6 bases). V was cut by 2 bases and J by 6 bases, with 10 bases left in between. The germline CDR1 and CDR2 sequences are MGHDK and SYGVNS. The CDR3 spans 14 residues. This CDR3 is CASSETGLPGELFF. The CDR3 DNA is TGTGCCAGCAGTGAAACAGGGCTTCCCGGGGAGCTGTTTTTT.

The chain couples TRBV18 to TRBJ1-5, with D possibly matching TRBD1 (5 bases). Germline assignment: CDR1 KGHSH and CDR2 LQKENI. V lost 2 bases and J 11 bases, leaving 13 bases between the germline ends. CDR3 length: 13 residues. This chain's CDR3 is CASSPRDFSTQHF. In nucleotides, the CDR3 is TGTGCCAGCTCACCAAGGGACTTCTCGACCCAGCATTTT.

This sequence joins TRBV19 and TRBJ2-2; 9 bases agree with TRBD2. CDR3 size: 15 residues. CDR1 and CDR2 from the germline V gene are LNHDA and SQIVND (reference sequence). The junction had 6 bases not matched to a gene; V was cut back by 5 bases and J by 5 bases. This CDR3 reads CASSFPRGGTGELFF. CDR3 nucleotides: TGTGCCAGTAGTTTCCCGCGGGGGGGGACCGGGGAGCTGTTTTTT.

The V call is TRBV5-6, the J call TRBJ2-7, with D possibly being TRBD1 (5 bases). The CDR3 length is 14 residues. Trimming shortened V by 1 base and J by 0 bases, and 8 bases separated the two germline ends. The germline CDR1 and CDR2 sequences are SGHDT and YYEEEE. CDR3 bases: TGTGCCAGCAGCTTGACAGGACCCTCCTACGAGCAGTACTTC. Translated, it gives CASSLTGPSYEQYF.

This sequence joins TRBV19 and TRBJ1-2, with D unresolved. CDR1 LNHDA and CDR2 SQIVND come from the germline V gene (reference sequence). Trimming cost V 3 bases and J 4 bases, with 9 bases left between them. This CDR3 is built from 13 residues. CDR3 bases: TGTGCCAGTAGTATGGGGAGTTCCTATGGCTACACCTTC. Translating it yields CASSMGSSYGYTF.

In DNA, the CDR3 is TGTGCCAGCTCACCATACGCGACAGGGAACTACAACTATGGCTACACCTTC. As protein: CASSPYATGNYNYGYTF. The chain links TRBV18 to TRBJ1-2; TRBD1 aligns across 7 bases. V dropped 2 bases and J dropped 2; count of bases not matched to a gene: 11. Germline CDR1 is KGHSH and CDR2 is LQKENI. CDR3 length: 17 amino acids.

The V and J genes are TRBV2 and TRBJ1-1; no clear D gene. CDR1 is SNHLY and CDR2 is FYNNEI in the germline V gene. The length of the CDR3 is 11 residues. V lost 8 bases, J lost 3 bases, and 7 bases lay in between. The CDR3 DNA reads as TGTGCCAGCCAAATTTACACTGAAGCTTTCTTT. Its translation is CASQIYTEAFF.

The chain combines TRBV3-1 (or the pseudogene TRBV3-2) with TRBJ2-7, with 8 bases matching TRBD1. Looked up from germline, CDR1 is LGHDT and CDR2 is YNNKEL (reference sequence). The CDR3 runs 14 residues. V gave up 2 bases and J gave up 3 bases; unmatched junction bases: 3. CDR3 amino acids: CASSQWTGNYEQYF. CDR3 coding DNA: TGTGCCAGCAGCCAATGGACAGGGAACTACGAGCAGTACTTC.

The chain has TRBV28 and TRBJ1-2; TRBD1 aligns across 12 bases. Per germline, CDR1 MDHEN and CDR2 SYDVKM. Germline trimming cut 4 bases from V and 4 bases from J; bases unmatched to any gene: 7. This CDR3 spans 16 amino acids. The DNA of the CDR3 is TGTGCCAGCAGTTCAAGGGGGGACAGGGGGCTCTATGGCTACACCTTC. Translation gives CASSSRGDRGLYGYTF.

The genes are TRBV29-1 and TRBJ2-1, with a weak D call TRBD2 (6 bases). V lost 6 bases to trimming and J lost 5 bases, with 11 bases between them. This CDR3 has 12 amino acids. The germline gives CDR1 SQVTM, CDR2 ANQGSEA. CDR3 sequence reads: CSVAWGDNEQFF. CDR3 bases: TGCAGCGTGGCTTGGGGGGACAATGAGCAGTTCTTC.

The chain uses TRBV5-1 and TRBJ2-6, with a tentative D call TRBD1 (6 bases). Trimming took 0 bases from V and 0 from J, leaving 13 bases between them. The germline CDR1 and CDR2 sequences are SGHRS and YFSETQ. This CDR3 region has 18 residues. The CDR3 is CASSLVPTGRSGANVLTF. The DNA of the CDR3 is TGCGCCAGCAGCTTGGTCCCGACAGGTCGCTCTGGGGCCAACGTCCTGACTTTC.

The CDR3 nucleotides are TGTGCCAGCAGCTTAAGGGGGGGATACGAGACCCAGTACTTC. Protein sequence: CASSLRGGYETQYF. The rearrangement links TRBV13 to TRBJ2-5; tentative D call: TRBD2 (7 bases). The CDR3 consists of 14 residues. The ends were cut back, 2 bases at V and 5 bases at J, with 12 bases in the middle. Germline CDR1 PRHDT, CDR2 FYEKMQ (reference sequence).

V gene TRBV19 combines with J gene TRBJ1-5, with 11 nucleotides matching TRBD1. There are 15 residues in the CDR3. The V gene end was trimmed by 3 bases and the J gene end by 6 bases; junction bases not matched to a gene: 4. Germline V gene lookup returns CDR1 LNHDA and CDR2 SQIVND (reference sequence). CDR3 DNA sequence: TGTGCCAGTAGTATCACCGGGACAGGGGGTCAGCCCCAGCATTTT. Protein product: CASSITGTGGQPQHF. Full variable domain (remainder filled in from reference TRBV19 and TRBJ1-5): DGGITQSPKYLFRKEGQNVTLSCEQNLNHDAMYWYRQDPGQGLRLIYYSQIVNDFQKGDIAEGYSVSREKKESFPLTVTSAQKNPTAFYLCASSITGTGGQPQHFGDGTRLSIL.

As DNA, the CDR3 is TGTGCCACCCGGGACAGGGCTAATGAAAAACTGTTTTTT. Its translation: CATRDRANEKLFF. The chain is built from TRBV10-3 and TRBJ1-4; 9 bases agree with TRBD1. Trimming took 10 bases from V and 3 from J; bases not matched to a gene: 3. Germline values: CDR1 ENHRY, CDR2 SYGVKD. CDR3 length: 13 amino acids.

This clone was observed once. The V call is TRBV28, the J call TRBJ1-2; D may be TRBD1 (6 bases). V was shortened by 3 bases and J by 3 bases, with 17 bases between the two germline ends. Germline V gene sequence: CDR1 MDHEN, CDR2 SYDVKM. CDR3 length: 16 amino acids. Here the CDR3 DNA reads TGTGCCAGCAGTTTTTTCAAGACAGGAATGGACTATGGCTACACCTTC. Its protein product is CASSFFKTGMDYGYTF.

The J gene is TRBJ1-5, the V gene TRBV19, with TRBD1 matching over 12 bases. The V and J ends lost 2 bases and 2 bases, in that order; junction bases with no gene match: 16. Germline lookup yields CDR1 LNHDA and CDR2 SQIVND (reference sequence). This CDR3 contains 21 residues. The CDR3 here is CASSIHALPGQGAWGNQPQHF. CDR3 DNA: TGTGCCAGTAGTATACACGCTCTCCCGGGACAGGGGGCTTGGGGCAATCAGCCCCAGCATTTT.

The table lists this clone with a few counts. The rearrangement links TRBV5-1 to TRBJ1-6; D is uncertain. The CDR3 contains 17 residues. Germline V gene lookup returns CDR1 SGHRS and CDR2 YFSETQ. V dropped 4 bases and J dropped 9 bases, with 23 bases sitting between them. CDR3 nucleotide sequence: TGCGCCAGCAGCCCAGACGCGGTTGCACGGGGATTTTCACCCCTCCACTTT. Protein product: CASSPDAVARGFSPLHF.

The J gene is TRBJ2-1, the V gene TRBV27; the match to TRBD2 covers 7 bases. Germline assignment: CDR1 MNHEY and CDR2 SMNVEV (reference sequence). The CDR3 covers 14 residues. After removal of 5 bases from V and 5 bases from J, the junction contained 6 bases not matched to a gene. The CDR3 loop reads CASSETSTHNEQFF. CDR3 DNA: TGTGCCAGCAGTGAGACTAGCACCCACAATGAGCAGTTCTTC.

V gene TRBV7-9 combines with J gene TRBJ2-3; 7 positions agree with TRBD2. V lost 2 bases, J lost 1 base, and 3 bases stayed unmatched. Germline V lookup: CDR1 SEHNR, CDR2 FQNEAQ (reference sequence). The CDR3 has 15 amino acids. The CDR3 sequence is CASSLSGVGTDTQYF. In nucleotides, the CDR3 is TGTGCCAGCAGCTTAAGCGGGGTGGGCACAGATACGCAGTATTTT.